A selection of T cell receptor beta chains follows, all from one sample in a study of blood T cells in healthy people across ages. A single record per CDR3 protein comes from TCRdb applying MiXCR to the 5' RACE reads. Here the sample spans hundreds of thousands of distinct CDR3 sequences, roughly half being singletons. Sequencing was done on a sample of blood. Receptors originate from a woman of 80 years or more in good health. The CDR3 runs from the conserved cysteine through the conserved F or W. Each record gives: J gene, V gene, D gene, clone size, CDR3 DNA, CDR3 protein. The D gene is left open where the match is weak. Clone size is stated in some rows and not others, as once, few, many or a class when expanded.

j_call: TRBJ1-1
v_call: TRBV27
d_call: NA
clone_size: NA
cdr3_nt: TGTGCCAGCAGTTTATCCGGCGGGAGCGAGAACACTGAAGCTTTCTTT
cdr3_aa: CASSLSGGSENTEAFF

j_call: TRBJ2-7
v_call: TRBV5-4
d_call: NA
clone_size: once
cdr3_nt: TGTGCCAGCAGCTTGGTAGGCGGGAATGAGCAGTACTTC
cdr3_aa: CASSLVGGNEQYF

j_call: TRBJ2-1
v_call: TRBV7-2
d_call: NA
clone_size: few
cdr3_nt: TGTGCCAGCAGCTACGCGAACACCTACAATGAGCAGTTCTTC
cdr3_aa: CASSYANTYNEQFF

j_call: TRBJ2-7
v_call: TRBV29-1
d_call: NA
clone_size: NA
cdr3_nt: TGCAGCGTTGCGAGGGACGCCTACGAGCAGTACTTC
cdr3_aa: CSVARDAYEQYF

j_call: TRBJ2-3
v_call: TRBV11-1
d_call: TRBD2
clone_size: NA
cdr3_nt: TGTGCCAGCAGCTTGGTTCGGGGACTAGCGGAAACCACAGATACGCAGTATTTT
cdr3_aa: CASSLVRGLAETTDTQYF

j_call: TRBJ2-5
v_call: TRBV28
d_call: TRBD1
clone_size: many
cdr3_nt: TGTGCCAGCAGTTTCGGGGACAGGGAGACCCAGTACTTC
cdr3_aa: CASSFGDRETQYF

j_call: TRBJ1-3
v_call: TRBV12-3/TRBV12-4
d_call: NA
clone_size: few
cdr3_nt: TGTGCCAGCAGTCCGAGGGATTCAGGAAACACCATATATTTT
cdr3_aa: CASSPRDSGNTIYF

j_call: TRBJ2-5
v_call: TRBV4-2
d_call: TRBD1
clone_size: NA
cdr3_nt: TGTGCCAGCAGCCAAGCCGGGACAGGGAAAGAGACCCAGTACTTC
cdr3_aa: CASSQAGTGKETQYF

j_call: TRBJ2-7
v_call: TRBV24-1
d_call: NA
clone_size: NA
cdr3_nt: TGTGCCACCAGTGATTCCTCTCGGGTCAGCTACGAGCAGTACTTC
cdr3_aa: CATSDSSRVSYEQYF

j_call: TRBJ2-3
v_call: TRBV14
d_call: NA
clone_size: many
cdr3_nt: TGTGCCAGCAGCCAAGTGTTGGGAGATACGCAGTATTTT
cdr3_aa: CASSQVLGDTQYF

j_call: TRBJ2-5
v_call: TRBV12-5
d_call: NA
clone_size: many
cdr3_nt: TGTGCTAGTGGTTCCTCAGCAGAAGAGACCCAGTACTTC
cdr3_aa: CASGSSAEETQYF

j_call: TRBJ2-1
v_call: TRBV6-5
d_call: NA
clone_size: NA
cdr3_nt: TGTGCCGGCAGTTATCGAGGACTGAGCGGCTACAATGAGCAGTTCTTC
cdr3_aa: CAGSYRGLSGYNEQFF

j_call: TRBJ2-7
v_call: TRBV9
d_call: NA
clone_size: NA
cdr3_nt: TGTGCCAGCAGCCCCCAGGTGGGAGTCTCCTACGAGCAGTACTTC
cdr3_aa: CASSPQVGVSYEQYF

j_call: TRBJ2-3
v_call: TRBV6-1
d_call: NA
clone_size: many
cdr3_nt: TGTGCCAGCAGAGGGGCAGGACGCGGGGCAGTACGCACAGATACGCAGTATTTT
cdr3_aa: CASRGAGRGAVRTDTQYF

j_call: TRBJ1-2
v_call: TRBV5-1
d_call: TRBD1
clone_size: NA
cdr3_nt: TGCGCCAGCAGCCCGGACAGGGGGCTGAGCGGCTACACCTTC
cdr3_aa: CASSPDRGLSGYTF

j_call: TRBJ1-1
v_call: TRBV7-9
d_call: TRBD1
clone_size: NA
cdr3_nt: TGTGCCAGCAGCTTAGGACAGGGGATGCTCATGAACACTGAAGCTTTCTTT
cdr3_aa: CASSLGQGMLMNTEAFF

j_call: TRBJ1-1
v_call: TRBV20-1
d_call: TRBD1
clone_size: NA
cdr3_nt: TGCAGTGCTAGAGATCATAAGGGGGCGTACACTGAAGCTTTCTTT
cdr3_aa: CSARDHKGAYTEAFF

j_call: TRBJ2-1
v_call: TRBV3-1
d_call: TRBD2
clone_size: NA
cdr3_nt: TGTGCCAGCAGCCGAGCGGGGGGGATACGGAATGAGCAGTTCTTC
cdr3_aa: CASSRAGGIRNEQFF

j_call: TRBJ2-1
v_call: TRBV28
d_call: TRBD2
clone_size: few
cdr3_nt: TGTGCCAGCAGGCCGCCGGGTAGCGGGAGATTCGAGCAGTTCTTC
cdr3_aa: CASRPPGSGRFEQFF

j_call: TRBJ2-2
v_call: TRBV4-2
d_call: TRBD2
clone_size: NA
cdr3_nt: TGTGCCAGCAGCCAAGATTCGGGGGGGGCCGGCGTTGGTTACGGGGAGCTGTTTTTT
cdr3_aa: CASSQDSGGAGVGYGELFF

j_call: TRBJ2-3
v_call: TRBV5-4
d_call: NA
clone_size: NA
cdr3_nt: TGTGCCAGCAGCATCGATGGTTCAAATACGCAGTATTTT
cdr3_aa: CASSIDGSNTQYF

j_call: TRBJ1-1
v_call: TRBV10-3
d_call: TRBD1
clone_size: few
cdr3_nt: TGTGCCATCAGGGGGACAGGGCGAATGAACACTGAAGCTTTCTTT
cdr3_aa: CAIRGTGRMNTEAFF

j_call: TRBJ2-3
v_call: TRBV12-3/TRBV12-4
d_call: TRBD2
clone_size: NA
cdr3_nt: TGTGCCAGCAGTTTACCCCGACTAGCGGAGGCCCGGTGGGCCCCAGCAGATACGCAGTATTTT
cdr3_aa: CASSLPRLAEARWAPADTQYF

j_call: TRBJ2-1
v_call: TRBV20-1
d_call: NA
clone_size: NA
cdr3_nt: TGCAGTGAATTGTATCGGAATGAGCAGTTCTTC
cdr3_aa: CSELYRNEQFF

j_call: TRBJ2-5
v_call: TRBV20-1
d_call: NA
clone_size: NA
cdr3_nt: TGCAGTGCTACGCAAGATACAGGGGAGGCAGAGACCCAGTACTTC
cdr3_aa: CSATQDTGEAETQYF

j_call: TRBJ2-7
v_call: TRBV4-1
d_call: TRBD2
clone_size: few
cdr3_nt: TGCGCCAGCAGCCAAGGAAAACTAGCGGGAGGGCTGATCTCCTACAATGAGCAGTACTTC
cdr3_aa: CASSQGKLAGGLISYNEQYF

j_call: TRBJ2-5
v_call: TRBV5-1
d_call: NA
clone_size: NA
cdr3_nt: TGCGCCAGCAGCTTTGGGGATTGGGCGCAGTACTTC
cdr3_aa: CASSFGDWAQYF

j_call: TRBJ2-1
v_call: TRBV5-1
d_call: TRBD2
clone_size: NA
cdr3_nt: TGCGCCAGCACCAGCGATGCGGGGGGGCTCTACAATGAGCAGTTCTTC
cdr3_aa: CASTSDAGGLYNEQFF

j_call: TRBJ2-5
v_call: TRBV10-3
d_call: TRBD1
clone_size: NA
cdr3_nt: TGTGCCATACGGGACAGGGGTTGGGAGACCCAGTACTTC
cdr3_aa: CAIRDRGWETQYF

j_call: TRBJ2-3
v_call: TRBV7-3
d_call: NA
clone_size: many
cdr3_nt: TGTGCCAGCAGTGGGGCCAGCACAGATACGCAGTATTTT
cdr3_aa: CASSGASTDTQYF

j_call: TRBJ1-2
v_call: TRBV20-1
d_call: TRBD1
clone_size: few
cdr3_nt: TGCAGTGCCCGGGACAGGGGGAGGAATGGCTACACCTTC
cdr3_aa: CSARDRGRNGYTF

j_call: TRBJ2-7
v_call: TRBV6-1
d_call: NA
clone_size: NA
cdr3_nt: TGTGCCAGCAGGGACAACAGGGGAGGCAATGAGCAGTACTTC
cdr3_aa: CASRDNRGGNEQYF

j_call: TRBJ2-1
v_call: TRBV3-1
d_call: TRBD2
clone_size: NA
cdr3_nt: TGTGCCAGCAGCCTTCAGACTAGCGGAAAGCAGTTCTTC
cdr3_aa: CASSLQTSGKQFF

j_call: TRBJ2-5
v_call: TRBV2
d_call: NA
clone_size: few
cdr3_nt: TGTGCCAGCAGTGGAATAGGGGATCAGCAGTACTTC
cdr3_aa: CASSGIGDQQYF

j_call: TRBJ2-1
v_call: TRBV4-1
d_call: TRBD2
clone_size: NA
cdr3_nt: TGCGCCAGCAGCCAACTCAACCTGGTAGCGGGGGGGAAGCAGTTCTTC
cdr3_aa: CASSQLNLVAGGKQFF

j_call: TRBJ2-1
v_call: TRBV6-2/TRBV6-3
d_call: TRBD1
clone_size: NA
cdr3_nt: TGTGCCAGCAGGCCCTACAGGGGAAGATCCTACAATGAGCAGTTCTTC
cdr3_aa: CASRPYRGRSYNEQFF

j_call: TRBJ2-2
v_call: TRBV5-5
d_call: NA
clone_size: once
cdr3_nt: TGTGCCAGCAGCTTAATGGTAGCTATCGGGGAGCTGTTTTTT
cdr3_aa: CASSLMVAIGELFF

j_call: TRBJ2-3
v_call: TRBV20-1
d_call: TRBD1
clone_size: NA
cdr3_nt: TGCAGTGCTAGAGAAGCGGGACAGGGAGAAACAGATACGCAGTATTTT
cdr3_aa: CSAREAGQGETDTQYF

j_call: TRBJ2-7
v_call: TRBV2
d_call: NA
clone_size: NA
cdr3_nt: TGTGCCAGCAGTGAACGGGAGAGAGCTTACGAGCAGTACTTC
cdr3_aa: CASSERERAYEQYF

j_call: TRBJ1-5
v_call: TRBV27
d_call: TRBD1
clone_size: NA
cdr3_nt: TGTGCCAGCAGTTCCACAGGGGTATCTCAGCCCCAGCATTTT
cdr3_aa: CASSSTGVSQPQHF